This T cell receptor (beta chain) was sequenced for a study of Ad26.COV2.S vaccination and SARS-CoV-2 variants. Study at large: As a participant in COV1001, the donor was in the Ad26.COV2.S trial arm. Whole-study results and caveats: Total T cell responses may have been underestimated by the TCR breadth and depth analyses. Breadth of non-spike TCRs did not differ between vaccinees and placebo recipients.

This CDR3 is built from 15 residues. V gave up 3 bases and J gave up 5 bases, with 15 bases separating them. Germline CDR1 is PRHDT and CDR2 is FYEKMQ (reference sequence). The repertoire was sequenced with immunoSEQ multiplex PCR; TCRdb's copy has only in-frame clones and lacks some. Here the sample spans about 400,000 clones, approximately 91% being singletons. Notes on this clone: Its antigen is unidentified.

Treatment reported: about 20 received Ad26.COV2.S at low or high dose, single or two shots; 5 received placebo; per-sample allocation not given. Day 63 after the first injection of vaccine or placebo was the sampling time. Here the sequenced sample was peripheral blood, taken in a trial of Ad26.COV2.S vaccine versus placebo. This chain joins TRBV13 and TRBJ2-3; weak D call: TRBD1 (6 bases). This receptor was taken from a person between 18 and 60 years old who received the Ad26.COV2.S COVID-19 vaccine or a placebo. This CDR3 is CASSLRSGVGDTQYF. The CDR3 DNA reads as TGTGCCAGCAGCTTGAGGTCAGGGGTGGGAGATACGCAGTATTTT.